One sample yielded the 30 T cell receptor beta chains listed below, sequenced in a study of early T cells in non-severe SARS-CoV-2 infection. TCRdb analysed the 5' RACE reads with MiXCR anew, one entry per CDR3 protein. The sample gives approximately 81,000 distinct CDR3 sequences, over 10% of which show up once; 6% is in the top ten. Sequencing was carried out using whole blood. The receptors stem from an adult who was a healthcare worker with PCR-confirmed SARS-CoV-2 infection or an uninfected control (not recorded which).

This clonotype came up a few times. The chain's CDR3 is CSGRMAGGPDTQYF. Here the CDR3 DNA reads TGCAGCGGGCGAATGGCGGGAGGGCCAGATACGCAGTATTTT. The chain uses TRBV29-1 and TRBJ2-3, with 9 bases aligning to TRBD2. Germline CDR1 SQVTM, CDR2 ANQGSEA. After removal of 7 bases from V and 4 bases from J, the junction contained 9 bases not matched to a gene. The CDR3 covers 14 residues.

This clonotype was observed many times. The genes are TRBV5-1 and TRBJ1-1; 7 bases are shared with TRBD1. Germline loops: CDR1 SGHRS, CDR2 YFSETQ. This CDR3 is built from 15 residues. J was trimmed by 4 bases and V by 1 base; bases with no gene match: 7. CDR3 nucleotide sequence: TGCGCCAGCAGCTTGAAGGCAGGGGGAGGCACTGAAGCTTTCTTT. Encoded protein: CASSLKAGGGTEAFF.

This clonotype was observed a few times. The CDR3, as DNA: TGTGCCAGCAGCCAAACTCCGGGACGGCGACCCTACGAGCAGTACTTC. Encoded protein: CASSQTPGRRPYEQYF. J is TRBJ2-7 and V is TRBV3-1; either TRBD1 or TRBD2 may fit D (5 bases each). CDR3 length: 16 amino acids. The V gene lost 2 bases and the J gene lost 2 bases, with 16 bases spanning the gap. Germline assignment: CDR1 LGHDT and CDR2 YNNKEL (reference sequence).

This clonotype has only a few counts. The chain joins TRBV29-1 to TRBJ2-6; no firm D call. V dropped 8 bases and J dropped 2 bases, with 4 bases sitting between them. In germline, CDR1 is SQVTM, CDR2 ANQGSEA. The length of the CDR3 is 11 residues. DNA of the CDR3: TGCAGCTGTGCTGGGGCCAACGTCCTGACTTTC. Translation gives CSCAGANVLTF.

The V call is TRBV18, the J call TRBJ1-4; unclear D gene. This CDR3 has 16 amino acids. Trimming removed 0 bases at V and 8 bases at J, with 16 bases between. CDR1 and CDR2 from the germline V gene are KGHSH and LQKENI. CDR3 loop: CASSPPSPQGGEKLFF. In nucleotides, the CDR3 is TGTGCCAGCTCACCACCGTCTCCCCAAGGAGGGGAAAAACTGTTTTTT. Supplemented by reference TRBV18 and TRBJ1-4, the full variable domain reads NAGVMQNPRHLVRRRGQEARLRCSPMKGHSHVYWYRQLPEEGLKFMVYLQKENIIDESGMPKERFSAEFPKEGPSILRIQQVVRGDSAAYFCASSPPSPQGGEKLFFGSGTQLSVL.

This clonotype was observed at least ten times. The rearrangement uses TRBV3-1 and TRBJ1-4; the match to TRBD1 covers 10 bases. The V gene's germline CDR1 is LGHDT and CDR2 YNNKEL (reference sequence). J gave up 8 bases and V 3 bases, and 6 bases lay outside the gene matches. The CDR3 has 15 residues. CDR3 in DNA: TGTGCCAGCAGCCATGCTTTGGGACAGGGGGAAAAACTGTTTTTT. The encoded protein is CASSHALGQGEKLFF.

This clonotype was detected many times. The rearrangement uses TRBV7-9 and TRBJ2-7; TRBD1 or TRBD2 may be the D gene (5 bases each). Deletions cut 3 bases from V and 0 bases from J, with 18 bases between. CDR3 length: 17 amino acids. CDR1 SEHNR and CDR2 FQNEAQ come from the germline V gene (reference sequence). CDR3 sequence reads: CASSFEGRPTYSYEQYF. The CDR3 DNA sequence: TGTGCCAGCAGCTTTGAGGGGAGACCAACCTACTCCTACGAGCAGTACTTC. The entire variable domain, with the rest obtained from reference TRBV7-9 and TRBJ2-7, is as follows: DTGVSQNPRHKITKRGQNVTFRCDPISEHNRLYWYRQTLGQGPEFLTYFQNEAQLEKSRLLSDRFSAERPKGSFSTLEIQRTEQGDSAMYLCASSFEGRPTYSYEQYFGPGTRLTVT.

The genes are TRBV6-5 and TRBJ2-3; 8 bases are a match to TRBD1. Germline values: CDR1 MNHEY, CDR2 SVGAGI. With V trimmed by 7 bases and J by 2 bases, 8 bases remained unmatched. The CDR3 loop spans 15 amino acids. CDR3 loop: CASKFDRGPTDTQYF. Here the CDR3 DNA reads TGTGCCAGCAAATTCGACAGGGGCCCCACAGATACGCAGTATTTT.

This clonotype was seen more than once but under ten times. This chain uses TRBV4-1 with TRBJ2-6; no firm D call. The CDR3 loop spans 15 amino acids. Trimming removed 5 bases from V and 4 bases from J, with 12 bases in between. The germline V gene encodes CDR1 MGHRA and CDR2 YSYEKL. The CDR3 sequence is CASSIHPTGANVLTF. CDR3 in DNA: TGCGCCAGCAGCATACACCCCACAGGGGCCAACGTCCTGACTTTC.

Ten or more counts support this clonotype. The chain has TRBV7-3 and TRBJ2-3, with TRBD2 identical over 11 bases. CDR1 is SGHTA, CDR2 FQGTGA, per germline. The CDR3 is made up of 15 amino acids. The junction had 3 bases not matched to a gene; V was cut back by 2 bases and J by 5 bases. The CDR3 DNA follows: TGTGCCAGCAGCTTAGTAGCGGGAGGGGGAGATACGCAGTATTTT. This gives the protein CASSLVAGGGDTQYF.

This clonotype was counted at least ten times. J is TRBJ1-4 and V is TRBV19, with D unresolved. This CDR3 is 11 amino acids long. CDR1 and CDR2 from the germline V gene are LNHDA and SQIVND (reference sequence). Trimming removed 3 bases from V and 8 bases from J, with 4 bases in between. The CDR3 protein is CASSMREKLFF. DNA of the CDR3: TGTGCCAGTAGTATGAGAGAAAAACTGTTTTTT.

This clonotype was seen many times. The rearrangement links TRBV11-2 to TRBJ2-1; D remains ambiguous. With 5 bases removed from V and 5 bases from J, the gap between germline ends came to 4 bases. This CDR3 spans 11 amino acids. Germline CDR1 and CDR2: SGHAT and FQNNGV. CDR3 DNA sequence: TGTGCCAGCAGCACGAACAATGAGCAGTTCTTC. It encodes CASSTNNEQFF.

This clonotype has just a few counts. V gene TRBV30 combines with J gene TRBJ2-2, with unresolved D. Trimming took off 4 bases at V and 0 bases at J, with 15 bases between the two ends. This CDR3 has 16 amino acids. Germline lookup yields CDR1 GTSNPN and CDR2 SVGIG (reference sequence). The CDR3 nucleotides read TGTGCCTGGATCCGCATTGCCTCACCGAACACCGGGGAGCTGTTTTTT. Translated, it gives CAWIRIASPNTGELFF.

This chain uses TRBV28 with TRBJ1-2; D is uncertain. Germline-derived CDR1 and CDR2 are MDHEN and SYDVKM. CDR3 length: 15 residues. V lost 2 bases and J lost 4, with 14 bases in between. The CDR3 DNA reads TGTGCCAGCAGTTTACGGACGGTGCTTTTCTATGGCTACACCTTC. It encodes CASSLRTVLFYGYTF.

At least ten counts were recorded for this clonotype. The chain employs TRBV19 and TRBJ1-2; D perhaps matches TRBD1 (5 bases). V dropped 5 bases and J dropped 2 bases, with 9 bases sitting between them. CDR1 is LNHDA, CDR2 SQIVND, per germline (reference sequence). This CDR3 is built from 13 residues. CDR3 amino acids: CASSQTENYGYTF. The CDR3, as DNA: TGTGCCAGTAGTCAGACAGAAAACTATGGCTACACCTTC.

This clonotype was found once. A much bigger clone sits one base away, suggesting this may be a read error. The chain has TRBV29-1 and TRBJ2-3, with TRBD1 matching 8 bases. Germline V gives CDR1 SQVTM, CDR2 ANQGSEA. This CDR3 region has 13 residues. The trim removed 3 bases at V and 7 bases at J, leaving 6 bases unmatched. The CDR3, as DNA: TGCAGCGTTGAGTCGCAGGGGGCGAATACGCAGTATTTT. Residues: CSVESQGANTQYF.

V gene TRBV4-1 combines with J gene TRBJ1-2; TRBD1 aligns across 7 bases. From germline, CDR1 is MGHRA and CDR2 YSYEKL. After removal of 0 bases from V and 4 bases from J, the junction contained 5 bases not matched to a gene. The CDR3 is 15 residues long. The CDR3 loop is CASSQDSAGGYGYTF. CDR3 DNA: TGCGCCAGCAGCCAAGATTCCGCAGGGGGCTATGGCTACACCTTC.

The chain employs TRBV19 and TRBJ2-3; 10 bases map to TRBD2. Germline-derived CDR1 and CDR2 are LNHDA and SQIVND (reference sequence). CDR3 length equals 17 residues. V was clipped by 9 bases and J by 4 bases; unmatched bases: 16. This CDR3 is CASQYDPSGRDPDTQYF. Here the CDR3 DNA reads TGTGCCAGCCAGTACGACCCTAGCGGGAGAGATCCAGATACGCAGTATTTT.

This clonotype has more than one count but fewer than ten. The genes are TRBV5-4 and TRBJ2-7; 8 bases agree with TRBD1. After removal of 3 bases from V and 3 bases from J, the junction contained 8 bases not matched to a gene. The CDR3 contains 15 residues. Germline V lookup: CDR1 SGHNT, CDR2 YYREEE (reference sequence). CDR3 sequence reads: CASSSYGQGIYEQYF. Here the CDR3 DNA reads TGTGCCAGCAGCTCGTACGGACAGGGAATCTACGAGCAGTACTTC.

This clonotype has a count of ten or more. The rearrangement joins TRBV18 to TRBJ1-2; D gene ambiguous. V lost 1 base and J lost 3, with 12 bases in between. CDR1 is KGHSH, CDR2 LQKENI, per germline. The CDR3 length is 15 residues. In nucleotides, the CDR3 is TGTGCCAGCTCACCACACCCCGGAGGAGACTATGGCTACACCTTC. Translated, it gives CASSPHPGGDYGYTF.

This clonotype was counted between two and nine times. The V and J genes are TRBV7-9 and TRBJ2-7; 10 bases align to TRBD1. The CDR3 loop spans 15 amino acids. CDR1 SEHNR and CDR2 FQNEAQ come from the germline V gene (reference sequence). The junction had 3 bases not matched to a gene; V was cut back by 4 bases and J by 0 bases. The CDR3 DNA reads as TGTGCCAGCAGCTCGACAGGGGGCGTCTCCTACGAGCAGTACTTC. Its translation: CASSSTGGVSYEQYF.

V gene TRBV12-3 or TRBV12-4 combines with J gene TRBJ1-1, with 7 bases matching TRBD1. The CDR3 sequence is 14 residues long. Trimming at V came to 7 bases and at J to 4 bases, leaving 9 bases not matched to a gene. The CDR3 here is CASTHRQGITEAFF. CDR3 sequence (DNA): TGTGCCAGCACTCATCGACAGGGCATCACTGAAGCTTTCTTT.

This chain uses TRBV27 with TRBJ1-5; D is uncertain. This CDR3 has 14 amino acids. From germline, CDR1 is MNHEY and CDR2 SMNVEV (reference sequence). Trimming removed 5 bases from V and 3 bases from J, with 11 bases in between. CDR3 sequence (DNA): TGTGCCAGCAGTGCCGGGAATAACAATCAGCCCCAGCATTTT. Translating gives CASSAGNNNQPQHF.

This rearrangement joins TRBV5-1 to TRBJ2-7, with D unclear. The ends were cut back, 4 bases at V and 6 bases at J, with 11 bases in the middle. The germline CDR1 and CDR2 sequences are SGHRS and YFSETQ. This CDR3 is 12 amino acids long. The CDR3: CASSHRMGEQYF. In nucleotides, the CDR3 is TGCGCCAGCAGCCATAGGATGGGCGAGCAGTACTTC.

The CDR3 here is CASSSGGPTDTQYF. CDR3 DNA: TGTGCCAGCAGTTCCGGGGGGCCCACAGATACGCAGTATTTT. J is TRBJ2-3 and V is TRBV28, with D possibly matching TRBD2 (7 bases). V was clipped by 4 bases and J by 2 bases, with 10 bases between them. From germline, CDR1 is MDHEN and CDR2 SYDVKM. The CDR3 sequence is 14 residues long.

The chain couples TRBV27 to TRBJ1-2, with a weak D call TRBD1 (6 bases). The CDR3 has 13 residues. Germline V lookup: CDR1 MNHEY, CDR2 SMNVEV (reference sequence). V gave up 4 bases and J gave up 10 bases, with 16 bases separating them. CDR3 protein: CASSSYTGLAYTF. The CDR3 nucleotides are TGTGCCAGCAGTTCGTATACAGGGTTAGCCTACACCTTC.

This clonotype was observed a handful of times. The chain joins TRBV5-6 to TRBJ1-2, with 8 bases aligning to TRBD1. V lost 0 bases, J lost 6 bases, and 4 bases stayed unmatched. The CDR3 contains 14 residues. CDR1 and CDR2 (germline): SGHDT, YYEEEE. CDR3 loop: CASSLAQGADGYTF. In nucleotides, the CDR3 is TGTGCCAGCAGCTTGGCCCAGGGGGCCGATGGCTACACCTTC.

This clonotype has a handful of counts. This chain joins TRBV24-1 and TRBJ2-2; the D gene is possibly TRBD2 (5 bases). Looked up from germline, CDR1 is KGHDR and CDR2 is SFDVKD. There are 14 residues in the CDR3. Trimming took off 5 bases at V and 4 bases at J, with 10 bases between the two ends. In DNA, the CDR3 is TGTGCCACCAGTGCACGGGATGCCACCGGGGAGCTGTTTTTT. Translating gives CATSARDATGELFF.

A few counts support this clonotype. The CDR3 DNA reads TGTGCCAGTAGTCCAGACAGGGTCAACGGGGAGCTGTTTTTT. Protein: CASSPDRVNGELFF. This chain connects TRBV19 to TRBJ2-2; 7 bases line up with TRBD1. V dropped 5 bases and J dropped 7; count of bases not matched to a gene: 7. CDR1 LNHDA and CDR2 SQIVND come from the germline V gene (reference sequence). This CDR3 spans 14 amino acids.

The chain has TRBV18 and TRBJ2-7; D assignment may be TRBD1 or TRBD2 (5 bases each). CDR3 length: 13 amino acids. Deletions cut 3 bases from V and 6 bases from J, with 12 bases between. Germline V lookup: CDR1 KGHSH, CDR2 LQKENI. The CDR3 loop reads CASSPRETSEQYF. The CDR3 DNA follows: TGTGCCAGCTCACCCAGGGAGACGAGCGAGCAGTACTTC. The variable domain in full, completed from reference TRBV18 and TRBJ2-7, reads NAGVMQNPRHLVRRRGQEARLRCSPMKGHSHVYWYRQLPEEGLKFMVYLQKENIIDESGMPKERFSAEFPKEGPSILRIQQVVRGDSAAYFCASSPRETSEQYFGPGTRLTVT.